These T cell receptor beta chains were read from a single sample in a study of regulatory and conventional T cells in RAG deficiency. Method: immunoSEQ multiplex PCR; TCRdb's copy keeps in-frame clones and lacks some. The data hold some 21,000 clones, with 85% to 95% observed a single time. This sample also appeared in a second study, on regulatory T cells.

Input material: CD4+ T cells sorted from blood. All receptors derive from a human donor in good health. The CDR3 runs from the conserved cysteine through the conserved F or W. A D gene is named only where the DNA matches it firmly. Rows give clone size only sometimes, using once, few, many, or a class for an expanded clone.

j_call	d_call	clone_size	v_call	cdr3_nt	cdr3_aa
TRBJ2-2	.	.	TRBV7-6	TGTGCCAGCAGCTTAGTGCAGGCCGGGGAGCTGTTTTTT	CASSLVQAGELFF
TRBJ2-7	TRBD2	.	TRBV29-1	TGCAGCGTTGAAGTAACAGCGGGGGCGCAGTACTTC	CSVEVTAGAQYF
TRBJ2-1	TRBD1	.	TRBV11-2	TGTGCCAGCAGCTTGATCAAACAGGGGAAGGACTTGAATGAGCAGTTCTTC	CASSLIKQGKDLNEQFF
TRBJ2-6	.	.	TRBV5-1	TGCGCCAGCGCGGCAGCCCTATCTGGGGCCAACGTCCTGACTTTC	CASAAALSGANVLTF
TRBJ2-2	.	.	TRBV18	TGTGCCAGCTCACCATCCAGGAACACCGGGGAGCTGTTTTTT	CASSPSRNTGELFF
TRBJ1-5	TRBD1	once	TRBV5-1	TGCGCCAGCAGCCCGGGACAGGGGGCTCGGCAGCCCCAGCATTTT	CASSPGQGARQPQHF
TRBJ1-2	.	.	TRBV19	TGTGCCAGTAGTATGCCAGGGACGGAAGATAACTATGGCTACACCTTC	CASSMPGTEDNYGYTF
TRBJ1-5	.	.	TRBV30	TGTGCCTGGAACCCGGGGTTAGGCAATCAGCCCCAGCATTTT	CAWNPGLGNQPQHF
TRBJ2-3	TRBD2	.	TRBV25-1	TGTGCCAGCAGTGACGGACTAGCGGGTTATGCAGATACGCAGTATTTT	CASSDGLAGYADTQYF
TRBJ2-5	.	once	TRBV5-4	TGTGCCAGCAGCCAATTTTACGCGGCAGGGATACAAGAGACCCAGTACTTC	CASSQFYAAGIQETQYF
TRBJ2-7	TRBD2	.	TRBV11-2	TGTGCCAGCAGCTTAGCAGGTCTAGCGGGGCCTACCTACGAGCAGTACTTC	CASSLAGLAGPTYEQYF
TRBJ2-1	TRBD2	.	TRBV30	TGTGCCTGGATAGGGAATAGTGGACTAGCCCTATTCTTC	CAWIGNSGLALFF
TRBJ2-3	.	.	TRBV9	TGTGCCAGCAGCGTAGAGTCGCCCTGGGGTACGCAGTATTTT	CASSVESPWGTQYF
TRBJ1-4	.	.	TRBV19	TGTGCCAGTACCGAGACAGGTCTTCCGGAAAAACTGTTTTTT	CASTETGLPEKLFF
TRBJ1-1	TRBD1	.	TRBV5-1	TGCGCCAGCAGCGAACCAGGGGGCGCGGCGGCTTTCTTT	CASSEPGGAAAFF
TRBJ1-1	.	.	TRBV7-2	TGTGCCAGCAGCTTAGTCCGGGGGAGGAACACTGAAGCTTTCTTT	CASSLVRGRNTEAFF
TRBJ2-2	.	.	TRBV14	TGTGCCAGCAGCCCCCCGGGACATCGGACCACCGGGGAGCTGTTTTTT	CASSPPGHRTTGELFF
TRBJ2-1	TRBD1	once	TRBV7-2	TGTGCCAGCAGCGTAGACAGGGGATACAATGAGCAGTTCTTC	CASSVDRGYNEQFF
TRBJ2-2	.	.	TRBV7-6	TGTGCCAGCACCCAAAACCAGGGGCGAGTCACCGGGGAGCTGTTTTTT	CASTQNQGRVTGELFF
TRBJ1-1	.	.	TRBV19	TGTGCCAGTAGTATAGTTCCACCGAACACTGAAGCTTTCTTT	CASSIVPPNTEAFF
TRBJ2-7	TRBD1	.	TRBV4-1	TGCGCCAGCAGCCATTTTCTTACCGGGACAGGGCCTTACGAGCAGTACTTC	CASSHFLTGTGPYEQYF
TRBJ2-1	TRBD1	.	TRBV5-8	TGTGCCAGCAGCAGGGGACAGGGTCATAGCAATGAGCAGTTCTTC	CASSRGQGHSNEQFF
TRBJ2-7	TRBD2	.	TRBV5-1	TGCGCCAGCAGTCCTAGCGGAAGCGCTAGGAGCTCCTACGAGCAGTACTTC	CASSPSGSARSSYEQYF
TRBJ1-2	TRBD1	.	TRBV28	TGTGCCAGCAGTTTGCAGGGGGGCGGCTACACCTTC	CASSLQGGGYTF
TRBJ2-5	.	.	TRBV29-1	TGCAGCGTTGAGTCCGGGGCTGAGACCCAGTACTTC	CSVESGAETQYF
TRBJ2-7	.	.	TRBV9	TGTGCCAGCAGCGTAGTCCCGGACGCAGTCGGGGAGCAGTACTTC	CASSVVPDAVGEQYF
TRBJ1-3	.	.	TRBV29-1	TGCAGCGTCGAAGTCACAGGGCGAACTGGAAACACCATATATTTT	CSVEVTGRTGNTIYF
TRBJ2-6	.	.	TRBV6-1	TGTGCCAGCCAACAGGGAAGTTCGGGGGCCAACGTCCTGACTTTC	CASQQGSSGANVLTF
TRBJ1-2	.	.	TRBV2	TGTGCCAGCGGCCCTATGGAGGGACATGGCTACACCTTC	CASGPMEGHGYTF
TRBJ1-6	.	.	TRBV5-1	TGCGCCAGCAGCTTGTCGGGGAACCATAATTCACCCCTCCACTTT	CASSLSGNHNSPLHF
TRBJ2-2	.	few	TRBV4-2	TGTGCCAGCAGCCAAGAGTCCCTTGGGGAGCTGTTTTTT	CASSQESLGELFF
TRBJ2-3	.	.	TRBV20-1	TGCAGTGCTCGAATTACAGATACGCAGTATTTT	CSARITDTQYF
TRBJ1-4	TRBD1	.	TRBV18	TGTGCCAGCTCACCGGGACAGCTTAATGAAAAACTGTTTTTT	CASSPGQLNEKLFF
TRBJ2-5	.	.	TRBV19	TGTGCCAGTAGTACCCGTTTGGGGAGGGAGACCCAGTACTTC	CASSTRLGRETQYF
TRBJ1-6	TRBD1	.	TRBV5-1	TGCGCCAGCAGCCCTGGGGGACAGGGTAGTAGTTCACCCCTCCACTTT	CASSPGGQGSSSPLHF
TRBJ2-7	.	.	TRBV6-6	TGTGCCAGCAGTTACTCGGACAGTTCCTACGAGCAGTACTTC	CASSYSDSSYEQYF
TRBJ2-2	TRBD1	.	TRBV19	TGTGCCAGTAGAACACAGGGGACCGGGGAGCTGTTTTTT	CASRTQGTGELFF
TRBJ2-5	.	.	TRBV5-1	TGCGCCAGCACCCCGGGTGGCGGACAAGAGACCCAGTACTTC	CASTPGGGQETQYF
TRBJ2-5	TRBD2	.	TRBV2	TGTGCCAGCAGCCCCGGGGGGGGCCAAGAGACCCAGTACTTC	CASSPGGGQETQYF
TRBJ2-7	.	few	TRBV11-2	TGTGCCAGCAGGCGCCTGGGGCGGATGGGCTACGAGCAGTACTTC	CASRRLGRMGYEQYF
TRBJ2-5	.	once	TRBV7-9	TGTGCCAGCAGGAGGGACGTCGGAGGAGAGACCCAGTACTTC	CASRRDVGGETQYF
TRBJ2-1	.	once	TRBV19	TGTGCCAGTAGTCTAGGGGCACGATACAATGAGCAGTTCTTC	CASSLGARYNEQFF
TRBJ2-7	.	once	TRBV6-4	TGTGCCAGCAGTGATCCGACTCAGCAGTACTTC	CASSDPTQQYF
TRBJ2-7	.	.	TRBV4-1	TGCGCCAGCAGCCAAGGGCAGGGTTTAAACCACGAGCAGTACTTC	CASSQGQGLNHEQYF
TRBJ1-5	TRBD1	.	TRBV11-2	TGTGCCAGCAGCTTAGGGCAGGGGGCGGATCAGCCCCAGCATTTT	CASSLGQGADQPQHF